These 26 T cell receptor beta chains share one sample of origin, sequenced in a study of blood T cell repertoires in COVID-19. Clones were sequenced by immunoSEQ multiplex PCR, and TCRdb holds only the in-frame ones, with some missing. The data contain about 69,000 clones, 75% to 90% of them singletons. The sequenced sample was peripheral blood. These receptors were collected from a man aged 40-55 years with COVID-19, enrolled during active disease.

The rearrangement joins TRBV2 to TRBJ2-1; 7 nucleotides match TRBD2. The CDR3 loop spans 13 amino acids. Losses at the gene ends were 10 bases for V and 9 bases for J; bases not matched to a gene: 12. The germline V gene has CDR1 SNHLY and CDR2 FYNNEI. The CDR3 loop reads CANSGTKGSEQFF. CDR3 bases: TGTGCCAATTCCGGGACTAAGGGTAGTGAGCAGTTCTTC.

The rearrangement links TRBV13 to TRBJ2-1; 14 positions match TRBD2. With V trimmed by 5 bases and J by 12 bases, 9 bases remained unmatched. This CDR3 has 15 residues. The germline V gene encodes CDR1 PRHDT and CDR2 FYEKMQ (reference sequence). As DNA, the CDR3 is TGTGCCAGCAGCCCACAGACTAGCGGGGGGGCAGCGCAGTTCTTC. Amino acids: CASSPQTSGGAAQFF. The variable domain in full, completed from reference TRBV13 and TRBJ2-1, reads AAGVIQSPRHLIKEKRETATLKCYPIPRHDTVYWYQQGPGQDPQFLISFYEKMQSDKGSIPDRFSAQQFSDYHSELNMSSLELGDSALYFCASSPQTSGGAAQFFGPGTRLTVL.

The V call is TRBV19, the J call TRBJ1-3; D is uncertain. The CDR3 sequence is 15 residues long. V shed 6 bases and J shed 8 bases, with 20 bases lying between them. Germline CDR1 is LNHDA and CDR2 is SQIVND (reference sequence). Here the CDR3 DNA reads TGTGCCAGTAGGAGTCGGCAGACTGATCAAGACACCATATATTTT. Protein product: CASRSRQTDQDTIYF. The variable domain in full, completed from reference TRBV19 and TRBJ1-3, reads DGGITQSPKYLFRKEGQNVTLSCEQNLNHDAMYWYRQDPGQGLRLIYYSQIVNDFQKGDIAEGYSVSREKKESFPLTVTSAQKNPTAFYLCASRSRQTDQDTIYFGEGSWLTVV.

V usage is TRBV5-4 and J usage is TRBJ2-1; 13 nucleotides align to TRBD2. Germline trimming cut 0 bases from V and 7 bases from J; bases unmatched to any gene: 1. This CDR3 region has 15 residues. Germline V gives CDR1 SGHNT, CDR2 YYREEE (reference sequence). The CDR3 nucleotides read TGTGCCAGCAGCTTGGGGGGACTAGCGGGGAATGAGCAGTTCTTC. Its translation: CASSLGGLAGNEQFF.

The genes are TRBV19 and TRBJ2-2; D perhaps matches TRBD1 (6 bases). Trimming took off 5 bases at V and 5 bases at J, with 18 bases between the two ends. The CDR3 length is 16 residues. Germline V lookup: CDR1 LNHDA, CDR2 SQIVND (reference sequence). The CDR3 sequence is CASSVTGIRSTGELFF. The DNA of the CDR3 is TGTGCCAGTAGTGTAACAGGGATCCGGAGTACCGGGGAGCTGTTTTTT.

V gene TRBV19 combines with J gene TRBJ2-2, with D uncertain. Germline CDR1 and CDR2: LNHDA and SQIVND (reference sequence). V was cut by 3 bases and J by 1 base, with 6 bases left in between. CDR3 length: 14 residues. In nucleotides, the CDR3 is TGTGCCAGTAGTATCTTAGAGAACACCGGGGAGCTGTTTTTT. Its translation is CASSILENTGELFF.

The rearrangement links TRBV7-8 to TRBJ2-3; D is perhaps TRBD1 (5 bases). The CDR3 loop spans 12 amino acids. Germline-derived CDR1 and CDR2 are SGHVS and FQNEAQ. The V end was cut by 4 bases, the J end by 5 bases, with 7 bases between. The CDR3 coding sequence is TGTGCCAGCAGCTCCCAGGGAGATACGCAGTATTTT. This sequence encodes CASSSQGDTQYF.

The sample holds one count of this clone. This chain uses TRBV5-1 with TRBJ2-1; 10 nucleotides match TRBD2. The CDR3 is made up of 16 amino acids. Germline CDR1 SGHRS, CDR2 YFSETQ. The ends lost 4 bases at V and 9 bases at J; junction bases unmatched: 13. The CDR3 nucleotides read TGCGCCAGCAGCCCCGCCAGCGGGGGGGCCCCCTTTGAGCAGTTCTTC. Encoded protein: CASSPASGGAPFEQFF.

This chain joins TRBV9 and TRBJ2-2, with D tentatively TRBD1 (6 bases). The germline V and J ends were trimmed by 2 bases and 6 bases, with 14 bases remaining between them. CDR3 size: 15 residues. The germline V gene has CDR1 SGDLS and CDR2 YYNGEE. DNA for the CDR3: TGTGCCAGCAGCGTCTTAGGGGGTAGCTCCGGGGAGCTGTTTTTT. Protein sequence: CASSVLGGSSGELFF.

The genes are TRBV15 and TRBJ1-1; D remains ambiguous. This CDR3 has 14 amino acids. Germline lookup yields CDR1 LNHNV and CDR2 YYDKDF (reference sequence). The V end lost 0 bases, the J end lost 1 base, and 6 bases lay between the germline ends. The CDR3 nucleotides are TGTGCCACCAGCAGAGATCAGGCGAACACTGAAGCTTTCTTT. Its protein is CATSRDQANTEAFF. The full variable domain, rest sourced from reference TRBV15 and TRBJ1-1, is DAMVIQNPRYQVTQFGKPVTLSCSQTLNHNVMYWYQQKSSQAPKLLFHYYDKDFNNEADTPDNFQSRRPNTSFCFLDIRSPGLGDTAMYLCATSRDQANTEAFFGQGTRLTVV.

The rearrangement joins TRBV3-1 (or the pseudogene TRBV3-2) to TRBJ1-2; 7 nucleotides line up with TRBD1. This CDR3 contains 13 residues. Trimming removed 6 bases from V and 3 bases from J; junction bases left unmatched: 4. Germline V CDR1 and CDR2: LGHDT, YNNKEL (reference sequence). The CDR3, as DNA: TGTGCCAGCAGGCCACAGGGGTACTATGGCTACACCTTC. It translates to CASRPQGYYGYTF.

About this clone itself: The germline gene is not matched at one end of the junction; a read error may be the cause. The chain is built from TRBV3-1 (or the pseudogene TRBV3-2) and TRBJ1-1; D call uncertain. CDR3 length: 14 residues. Germline-derived CDR1 and CDR2 are LGHDT and YNNKEL (reference sequence). The CDR3: CASSLFGRDTEAFF. CDR3 sequence (DNA): TGTGCCAGCAGCCTTTTCGGCCGTGACACCGAAGCTTTCTTT.

This chain links TRBV3-1 (or the pseudogene TRBV3-2) with TRBJ1-1, with TRBD1 as a possible D gene (6 bases). V lost 4 bases, J lost 0 bases, and 21 bases lay in between. The germline V gene has CDR1 LGHDT and CDR2 YNNKEL (reference sequence). The CDR3 is made up of 18 amino acids. The CDR3 DNA sequence: TGTGCCAGCAGCCCCTACTCTGGTCAGGGGTCGTTGAACACTGAAGCTTTCTTT. Translation gives CASSPYSGQGSLNTEAFF.

This clone was seen once. The rearrangement joins TRBV4-2 to TRBJ1-2, with unresolved D. V lost 3 bases to trimming and J lost 7 bases, with 12 bases between them. Germline V gene data show CDR1 as LGHNA and CDR2 as YNFKEQ. The CDR3 is 13 residues long. The CDR3 bases are TGTGCCAGCAGCCAGAACGGGTGGAGTGGCTACACCTTC. Its protein is CASSQNGWSGYTF.

The CDR3 bases are TGTGCCAGCAGTTACTCGCGGACAGGGGTCTATGAGCAGTTCTTC. Its protein is CASSYSRTGVYEQFF. The chain has TRBV6-5 and TRBJ2-1, with 9 bases aligning to TRBD1. The CDR3 extends over 15 amino acids. The junction had 5 bases not matched to a gene; V was cut back by 0 bases and J by 8 bases. Germline CDR1 and CDR2: MNHEY and SVGAGI.

This chain uses TRBV7-7 with TRBJ2-3; TRBD2 matches at 9 bases. This CDR3 contains 16 residues. Germline V gives CDR1 SSHAT, CDR2 FNYEAQ (reference sequence). The V and J ends lost 1 base and 4 bases, in that order; junction bases with no gene match: 6. CDR3 region: CASSLGSGGSSDTQYF. In nucleotides, the CDR3 is TGTGCCAGCAGCTTAGGCAGCGGGGGGTCCTCAGATACGCAGTATTTT.

This clone showed up many times. The CDR3 DNA reads as TGTGCCAGCAGCTTCTTGGGTGCGGGGAGAAGCGGGGAGCTGTTTTTT. This translates into CASSFLGAGRSGELFF. This rearrangement joins TRBV5-5 to TRBJ2-2, with D tentatively TRBD2 (6 bases). The CDR3 is 16 amino acids. CDR1 is SGHKS and CDR2 is YYEKEE in the germline V gene (reference sequence). V was shortened by 2 bases and J by 7 bases, with 18 bases between the two germline ends.

V and J are TRBV7-3 and TRBJ1-1; no reliable D call. The CDR3 is made up of 12 amino acids. The V end was cut by 5 bases, the J end by 10 bases, with 14 bases between. The germline gives CDR1 SGHTA, CDR2 FQGTGA. CDR3 residues: CASSAPPQAAFF. Here the CDR3 DNA reads TGTGCCAGCAGCGCCCCCCCCCAGGCAGCTTTCTTT.

The chain employs TRBV3-1 (or the pseudogene TRBV3-2) and TRBJ1-5; 8 nucleotides agree with TRBD1. J was trimmed by 6 bases and V by 3 bases; bases with no gene match: 1. This CDR3 is built from 13 residues. Germline lookup yields CDR1 LGHDT and CDR2 YNNKEL (reference sequence). DNA of the CDR3: TGTGCCAGCAGCCAGGACAGGGTTCAGCCCCAGCATTTT. This translates into CASSQDRVQPQHF.

This chain links TRBV2 with TRBJ2-7, with a possible D match to TRBD1 (6 bases). Trimming left V 8 bases short and J 1 base short, with 9 bases between. The length of the CDR3 is 12 residues. Germline CDR1 reads SNHLY; CDR2 reads FYNNEI. The CDR3 coding sequence is TGTGCCAGCCAGGGGTTGTCCTACGAGCAGTACTTC. Residues: CASQGLSYEQYF.

This clone was seen a handful of times. The rearrangement links TRBV7-9 to TRBJ1-1; D gene ambiguous. Germline lookup yields CDR1 SEHNR and CDR2 FQNEAQ (reference sequence). The germline V and J ends were trimmed by 6 bases and 3 bases, with 14 bases remaining between them. The CDR3 contains 14 residues. DNA for the CDR3: TGTGCCAGCAGACATGGAGCTGGGTACACTGAAGCTTTCTTT. Residues: CASRHGAGYTEAFF. Full variable domain (rest looked up from reference TRBV7-9 and TRBJ1-1): DTGVSQNPRHKITKRGQNVTFRCDPISEHNRLYWYRQTLGQGPEFLTYFQNEAQLEKSRLLSDRFSAERPKGSFSTLEIQRTEQGDSAMYLCASRHGAGYTEAFFGQGTRLTVV.

This chain uses TRBV30 with TRBJ1-5; D gene unclear. The CDR3 loop spans 12 amino acids. Germline loops: CDR1 GTSNPN, CDR2 SVGIG (reference sequence). V was cut by 1 base and J by 6 bases, with 7 bases left in between. The CDR3 sequence is CAWSGASQPQHF. The CDR3 coding sequence is TGTGCCTGGAGTGGGGCGAGTCAGCCCCAGCATTTT.

This rearrangement joins TRBV27 to TRBJ2-7; D perhaps matches TRBD1 (6 bases). Trimming pared 6 bases from V and 4 bases from J, leaving 19 bases between. There are 15 residues in the CDR3. The germline gives CDR1 MNHEY, CDR2 SMNVEV (reference sequence). The CDR3: CASRLGHRANYEQYF. For the CDR3, the DNA is TGTGCCAGCAGACTGGGACACCGCGCGAATTACGAGCAGTACTTC.

In its sample, this clone was seen once. The J gene is TRBJ1-1, the V gene TRBV10-3; 9 bases map to TRBD1. CDR1 is ENHRY and CDR2 is SYGVKD in the germline V gene. The CDR3 totals 15 residues. Trimming at V came to 8 bases and at J to 1 base, leaving 8 bases not matched to a gene. CDR3 region: CAIQPGQGENTEAFF. DNA of the CDR3: TGTGCCATCCAACCGGGACAGGGAGAGAACACTGAAGCTTTCTTT.

The CDR3 sequence is CASSQKTSGGSTDTQYF. The DNA of the CDR3 is TGTGCCAGCAGCCAAAAGACTAGCGGGGGATCCACAGATACGCAGTATTTT. The chain uses TRBV11-2 and TRBJ2-3; 12 nucleotides match TRBD2. This CDR3 is 17 amino acids long. Trimming cost V 5 bases and J 2 bases; bases outside gene matches: 8. Germline V gene data show CDR1 as SGHAT and CDR2 as FQNNGV. The full variable domain, in which reference TRBV11-2 and TRBJ2-3 provide the parts outside the CDR3, is EAGVAQSPRYKIIEKRQSVAFWCNPISGHATLYWYQQILGQGPKLLIQFQNNGVVDDSQLPKDRFSAERLKGVDSTLKIQPAKLEDSAVYLCASSQKTSGGSTDTQYFGPGTRLTVL.

The gene calls are TRBV7-8 and TRBJ2-5; TRBD1 matches at 8 bases. The V gene's germline CDR1 is SGHVS and CDR2 FQNEAQ. The trim removed 3 bases at V and 5 bases at J, leaving 5 bases unmatched. CDR3 size: 14 residues. CDR3 bases: TGTGCCAGCAGCTTCGGACAGGGCGGGGAGACCCAGTACTTC. Translation gives CASSFGQGGETQYF. The complete variable domain, with remaining parts taken from reference TRBV7-8 and TRBJ2-5, reads GAGVSQSPRYKVAKRGQDVALRCDPISGHVSLFWYQQALGQGPEFLTYFQNEAQLDKSGLPSDRFFAERPEGSVSTLKIQRTQQEDSAVYLCASSFGQGGETQYFGPGTRLLVL.